Listed here are 16 T cell receptor beta chains from one sample, sequenced in a study of blood T cell repertoires in COVID-19. Generated by immunoSEQ multiplex PCR, the TCRdb table keeps only in-frame clones and is missing some. The table lists about 260,000 clones, 75% to 90% of them singletons. Sequenced sample: peripheral blood. The receptor set was obtained from a man younger than 45 with active or convalescent COVID-19.

The table lists this clone with a count of one. This chain joins TRBV9 and TRBJ1-1, with a weak D call TRBD1 (5 bases). This CDR3 contains 15 residues. The germline V and J ends were trimmed by 0 bases and 2 bases, with 11 bases remaining between them. CDR1 and CDR2 from the germline V gene are SGDLS and YYNGEE. For the CDR3, the DNA is TGTGCCAGCAGCGTAGTACACAGGACAAACACTGAAGCTTTCTTT. Encoded protein: CASSVVHRTNTEAFF.

The chain couples TRBV30 to TRBJ1-6; the match to TRBD1 covers 8 bases. V gave up 2 bases and J gave up 12 bases; unmatched junction bases: 6. The CDR3 is 13 residues long. Germline loops: CDR1 GTSNPN, CDR2 SVGIG (reference sequence). CDR3 in DNA: TGTGCCTGGAGTTCAGGGGGCGAGGGACCCCTCCACTTT. It yields the protein CAWSSGGEGPLHF. Based on the CDR3 plus reference TRBV30 and TRBJ1-6, the full variable domain is SQTIHQWPATLVQPVGSPLSLECTVEGTSNPNLYWYRQAAGRGLQLLFYSVGIGQISSEVPQNLSASRPQDRQFILSSKKLLLSDSGFYLCAWSSGGEGPLHFGNGTRLTVT.

This chain connects TRBV27 to TRBJ2-1; 8 bases fit TRBD1. This CDR3 is built from 17 residues. Germline CDR1 reads MNHEY; CDR2 reads SMNVEV (reference sequence). V lost 5 bases and J lost 6; bases outside the gene matches: 15. The DNA of the CDR3 is TGTGCCAGCAGTATACGTTGGACAGGGAGTTTTGGCAATGAGCAGTTCTTC. Protein sequence: CASSIRWTGSFGNEQFF.

The chain combines TRBV9 with TRBJ2-1, with 11 nucleotides matching TRBD2. J gave up 10 bases and V 0 bases, and 6 bases lay outside the gene matches. The CDR3 consists of 15 residues. The germline CDR1 and CDR2 sequences are SGDLS and YYNGEE. CDR3 DNA: TGTGCCAGCAGCGTAGCCCAGACTAGCGGGGTCGAGCAGTTCTTC. This gives the protein CASSVAQTSGVEQFF.

In nucleotides, the CDR3 is TGTGCCAGCAGTAACCCGGGACAGGGGACTGAAGCTTTCTTT. Amino acids: CASSNPGQGTEAFF. The chain links TRBV2 to TRBJ1-1; 10 nucleotides line up with TRBD1. The junction had 5 bases not matched to a gene; V was cut back by 5 bases and J by 5 bases. The CDR3 contains 14 residues. CDR1 and CDR2 (germline): SNHLY, FYNNEI.

This clone was picked up one time. V is TRBV5-1 and J is TRBJ1-4; D not resolved. The CDR3 consists of 16 residues. Trimming pared 2 bases from V and 0 bases from J, leaving 11 bases between. Germline V gene lookup returns CDR1 SGHRS and CDR2 YFSETQ. CDR3 in DNA: TGCGCCAGCAGCTTCTCCGGGTTAGCAACTAATGAAAAACTGTTTTTT. It yields the protein CASSFSGLATNEKLFF.

The CDR3 protein is CASSIGDRPYTF. The CDR3 DNA reads as TGTGCCAGCAGCATAGGGGACAGACCCTACACCTTC. The chain joins TRBV5-6 to TRBJ1-2; 7 bases agree with TRBD1. The CDR3 is 12 residues long. Trimming cost V 4 bases and J 10 bases; bases outside gene matches: 7. Germline loops: CDR1 SGHDT, CDR2 YYEEEE.

This clone was counted a single time. The chain combines TRBV7-2 with TRBJ2-1; possibly TRBD2 for D (6 bases). CDR3 length equals 15 residues. Trimming cost V 5 bases and J 4 bases, with 15 bases left between them. The V gene's germline CDR1 is SGHTA and CDR2 FQGNSA. The DNA of the CDR3 is TGTGCCAGCAGCCCAGACCCCGGGACTTACAATGAGCAGTTCTTC. Its protein is CASSPDPGTYNEQFF.

The rearrangement joins TRBV10-3 to TRBJ2-7, with a weak D call TRBD1 (5 bases). Germline values: CDR1 ENHRY, CDR2 SYGVKD. The CDR3 spans 12 residues. V was cut by 4 bases and J by 4 bases, with 8 bases left in between. The CDR3 here is CAISGDSYEQYF. In nucleotides, the CDR3 is TGTGCCATCAGTGGTGACAGTTACGAGCAGTACTTC.

The chain has TRBV3-1 (or the pseudogene TRBV3-2) and TRBJ2-1; no reliable D call. V dropped 1 base and J dropped 7 bases, with 11 bases sitting between them. Germline-derived CDR1 and CDR2 are LGHDT and YNNKEL (reference sequence). This CDR3 has 14 amino acids. CDR3 bases: TGTGCCAGCAGCCAAGTGGCAGCAGGTAATGAGCAGTTCTTC. As protein: CASSQVAAGNEQFF.

This chain connects TRBV7-2 to TRBJ1-6; TRBD1 aligns across 8 bases. The V gene's germline CDR1 is SGHTA and CDR2 FQGNSA. The CDR3 has 19 residues. With 1 base clipped from V and 5 bases from J, the junction kept 13 bases outside the gene matches. The CDR3 region has the DNA TGTGCCAGCAGCTTAGTAGGCGTGCCCAACAGGGGGAATAATTCACCCCTCCACTTT. It codes for CASSLVGVPNRGNNSPLHF.

The genes are TRBV4-1 and TRBJ2-3; 12 positions agree with TRBD2. Germline V CDR1 and CDR2: MGHRA, YSYEKL. The CDR3 covers 17 residues. V shed 0 bases and J 10 bases; nucleotides not matched to a gene: 11. CDR3 sequence: CASSQDLPSGGAPAQYF. The CDR3 DNA reads TGCGCCAGCAGCCAAGATTTGCCTAGCGGGGGGGCGCCCGCGCAGTATTTT.

The chain employs TRBV25-1 and TRBJ2-3, with unresolved D. The CDR3 length is 12 residues. CDR1 and CDR2 from the germline V gene are MGHDK and SYGVNS. The ends were cut back, 4 bases at V and 6 bases at J, with 8 bases in the middle. CDR3 sequence reads: CASSAVLDTQYF. As DNA, the CDR3 is TGTGCCAGCAGTGCTGTCCTCGATACGCAGTATTTT.

This chain links TRBV4-1 with TRBJ2-1, with 7 bases lining up with TRBD1. Germline CDR1 MGHRA, CDR2 YSYEKL. Losses at the gene ends were 0 bases for V and 2 bases for J; bases not matched to a gene: 10. The CDR3 has 18 residues. The CDR3 loop is CASSQDYRGQGAYNEQFF. In nucleotides, the CDR3 is TGCGCCAGCAGCCAAGATTACAGGGGTCAGGGCGCCTACAATGAGCAGTTCTTC.

The chain combines TRBV9 with TRBJ2-4; D possibly corresponds to TRBD2 (5 bases). CDR1 is SGDLS, CDR2 YYNGEE, per germline. Trimming cost V 5 bases and J 0 bases, with 18 bases left between them. This CDR3 contains 17 residues. CDR3 DNA: TGTGCCAGCAGAGATAGACCCGGGGATCAAGCCAAAAACATTCAGTACTTC. It codes for CASRDRPGDQAKNIQYF.

This clone came up a few times. V and J are TRBV19 and TRBJ1-6, with D unclear. Germline V gene sequence: CDR1 LNHDA, CDR2 SQIVND (reference sequence). With 9 bases removed from V and 8 bases from J, the gap between germline ends came to 17 bases. The CDR3 covers 14 residues. Written as DNA, the CDR3 is TGTGCCAGCTCCTCCCCGCAGGTCTATTCACCCCTCCACTTT. This translates into CASSSPQVYSPLHF.